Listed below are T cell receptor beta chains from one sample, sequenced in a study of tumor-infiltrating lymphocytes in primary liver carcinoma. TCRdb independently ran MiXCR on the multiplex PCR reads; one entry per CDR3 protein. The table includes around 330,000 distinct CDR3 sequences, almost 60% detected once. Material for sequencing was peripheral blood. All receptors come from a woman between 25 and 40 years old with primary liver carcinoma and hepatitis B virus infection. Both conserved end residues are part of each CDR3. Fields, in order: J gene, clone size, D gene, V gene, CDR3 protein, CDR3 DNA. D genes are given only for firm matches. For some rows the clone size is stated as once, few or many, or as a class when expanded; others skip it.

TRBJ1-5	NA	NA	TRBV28	CASSLDSGEWQPKHF	TGTGCCAGCAGTTTAGACAGCGGAGAATGGCAGCCCAAGCATTTT
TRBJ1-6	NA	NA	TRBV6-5	CASSPWRVNSSLHF	TGTGCCAGCAGCCCGTGGAGGGTTAATTCATCCCTCCACTTT
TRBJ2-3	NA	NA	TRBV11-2	CASTRAVGGDTQYF	TGTGCCAGCACCCGGGCAGTGGGGGGAGATACGCAGTATTTT
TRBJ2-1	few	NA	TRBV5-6	CASRRYSGHYNEQFF	TGTGCCAGCCGCCGATATAGCGGCCACTACAATGAGCAGTTCTTC
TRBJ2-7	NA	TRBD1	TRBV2	CASTSLGQDKGYEQYF	TGTGCCAGCACCTCCCTTGGACAGGACAAAGGCTACGAGCAGTACTTC
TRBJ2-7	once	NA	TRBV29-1	CTGIYEQYF	TGCACTGGGATTTATGAGCAGTACTTC
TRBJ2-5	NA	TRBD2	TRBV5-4	CASSRDYQETQYF	TGTGCCAGCAGTCGGGACTATCAAGAGACCCAGTACTTC
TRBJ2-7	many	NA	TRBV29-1	CSVVDYPTYEQYF	TGCAGCGTTGTTGACTATCCAACCTACGAGCAGTACTTC
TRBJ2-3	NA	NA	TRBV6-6	CASSYGGHIGDTQYF	TGTGCCAGCAGTTACGGGGGGCACATAGGAGATACGCAGTATTTT
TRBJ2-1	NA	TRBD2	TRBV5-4	CASSLSGGSSYNEQFF	TGTGCCAGCAGCTTGTCGGGCGGGAGCTCCTACAATGAGCAGTTCTTC